This T cell receptor beta chain came from a study of T cell repertoires in cytomegalovirus infection. Study context: Matching HLA type, along with CMV infection, was indicated by public TCR beta signatures.

General study results and limits: Totalled public TCR beta family frequency picked out people who carried CMV plus the relevant HLA. The ex vivo response showed dominance by HLA-C-restricted CMV-specific TCR beta clonotypes.

TCRdb fed the reads into MiXCR, producing one record per CDR3 protein. The sample carries 100,000 to 150,000 distinct CDR3 sequences, over 30% recorded once. Germline loops: CDR1 MNHEY, CDR2 SVGEGT. V was shortened by 4 bases and J by 3 bases, with 10 bases between the two germline ends. The CDR3 consists of 13 residues. This clonotype was found many times. Its antigen is not known. The source is a human donor in good health (CMV status not recorded). Some clones in this sample may be carry-over from other donors' samples. Sequencing used CD8+ T cells from cultured PBMCs, obtained from culture after CMV antigen stimulation. The V gene is TRBV6-2 or TRBV6-3, the J gene TRBJ2-7; D remains ambiguous. The CDR3, as DNA: TGTGCCAGCAGTTGGAACAGAATCTACGAGCAGTACTTC. This gives the protein CASSWNRIYEQYF.